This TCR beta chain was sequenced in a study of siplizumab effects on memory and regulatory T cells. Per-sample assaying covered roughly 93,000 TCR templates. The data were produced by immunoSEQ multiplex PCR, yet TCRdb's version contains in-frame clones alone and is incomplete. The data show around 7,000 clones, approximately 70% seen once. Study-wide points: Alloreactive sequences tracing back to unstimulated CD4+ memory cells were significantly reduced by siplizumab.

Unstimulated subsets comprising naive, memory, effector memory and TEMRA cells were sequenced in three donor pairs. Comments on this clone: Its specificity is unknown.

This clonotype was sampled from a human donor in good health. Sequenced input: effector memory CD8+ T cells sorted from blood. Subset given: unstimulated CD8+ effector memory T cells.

The CDR3 nucleotides are TGCGCCAGCAGCGAGGGAGGGGGGTACCAAGAGACCCAGTACTTC. Translated, it gives CASSEGGGYQETQYF. The rearrangement joins TRBV5-1 to TRBJ2-5, with D possibly being TRBD2 (7 bases). The germline V and J ends were trimmed by 4 bases and 0 bases, with 13 bases remaining between them. Germline assignment: CDR1 SGHRS and CDR2 YFSETQ. The CDR3 covers 15 residues.